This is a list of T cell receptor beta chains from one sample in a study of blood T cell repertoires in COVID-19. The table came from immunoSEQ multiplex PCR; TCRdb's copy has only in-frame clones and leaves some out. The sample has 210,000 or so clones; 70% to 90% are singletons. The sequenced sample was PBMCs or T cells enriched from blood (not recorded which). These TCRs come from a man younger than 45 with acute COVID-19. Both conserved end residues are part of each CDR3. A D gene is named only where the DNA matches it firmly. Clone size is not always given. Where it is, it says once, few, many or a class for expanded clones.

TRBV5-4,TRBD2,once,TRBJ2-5,CASSAGTSGGWGETQYF,TGTGCCAGCAGCGCAGGGACTAGCGGGGGCTGGGGAGAGACCCAGTACTTC
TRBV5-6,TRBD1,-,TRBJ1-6,CASTSRTGNSPLHF,TGTGCCAGCACCTCCAGGACAGGAAATTCACCCCTCCACTTT
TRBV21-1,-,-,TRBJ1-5,CASISTNSNQPQHF,TGTGCCAGCATCTCAACAAATAGCAATCAGCCCCAGCATTTT
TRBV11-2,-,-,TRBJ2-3,CASSLIQGHTQYF,TGTGCCAGCAGCTTAATACAGGGTCATACGCAGTATTTT
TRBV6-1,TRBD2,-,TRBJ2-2,CASSVASGGAATGELFF,TGTGCCAGCAGTGTGGCTAGCGGGGGGGCGGCCACCGGGGAGCTGTTTTTT
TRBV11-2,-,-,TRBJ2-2,CASLRVINTGELFF,TGTGCCAGTTTGCGGGTCATCAACACCGGGGAGCTGTTTTTT
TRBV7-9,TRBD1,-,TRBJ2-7,CASRGLRQGGDEQYF,TGTGCCAGCAGAGGGTTAAGACAGGGTGGGGACGAGCAGTACTTC
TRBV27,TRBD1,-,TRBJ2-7,CASKRDRDYEQYF,TGTGCCAGCAAGCGGGACAGGGACTACGAGCAGTACTTC
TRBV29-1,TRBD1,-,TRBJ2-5,CSIRQGIETQYF,TGCAGCATCAGACAGGGGATAGAGACCCAGTACTTC
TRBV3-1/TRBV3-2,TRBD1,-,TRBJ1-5,CASTTGAGQPQHF,TGTGCCAGCACCACAGGGGCAGGACAGCCCCAGCATTTT
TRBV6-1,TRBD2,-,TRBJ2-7,CASSEAGGFSDYEQYF,TGTGCCAGCAGTGAAGCCGGGGGGTTTTCGGATTACGAGCAGTACTTC
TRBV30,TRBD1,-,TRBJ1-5,CAWSVRGGKGQPQHF,TGTGCCTGGAGTGTACGAGGGGGCAAAGGTCAGCCCCAGCATTTT
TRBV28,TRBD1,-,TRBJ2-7,CASSRTGRYEQYF,TGTGCCAGCAGCAGGACAGGCCGCTACGAGCAGTACTTC
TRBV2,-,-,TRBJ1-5,CASNEVTLYSNQPQHF,TGTGCCAGCAACGAAGTCACCCTCTATAGCAATCAGCCCCAGCATTTT
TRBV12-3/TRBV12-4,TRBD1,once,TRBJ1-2,CASRRGQGEGYTF,TGTGCCAGCAGGAGGGGACAGGGGGAAGGCTACACCTTC
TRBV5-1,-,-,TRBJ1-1,CASSLAGPNTEAFF,TGCGCCAGCAGCTTGGCAGGGCCGAACACTGAAGCTTTCTTT
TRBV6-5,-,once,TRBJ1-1,CASSYSLSQNTEAFF,TGTGCCAGCAGTTACTCCCTGAGCCAGAACACTGAAGCTTTCTTT
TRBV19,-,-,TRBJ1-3,CASTRISGNTIYF,TGTGCCAGTACGCGCATCTCTGGAAACACCATATATTTT
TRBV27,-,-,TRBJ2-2,CASSLDGIRGTGELFF,TGTGCCAGCAGTTTGGACGGAATCCGGGGCACCGGGGAGCTGTTTTTT
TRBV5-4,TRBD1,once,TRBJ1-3,CASSPTGAYSGNTIYF,TGTGCCAGCAGCCCGACAGGGGCTTACTCTGGAAACACCATATATTTT
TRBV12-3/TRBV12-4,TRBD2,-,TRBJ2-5,CASSRTSGGRQYF,TGTGCCAGCAGTCGGACTAGCGGGGGGCGCCAGTACTTC
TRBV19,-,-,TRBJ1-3,CASSIGGTNTIYF,TGTGCCAGTAGTATCGGCGGGACGAACACCATATATTTT
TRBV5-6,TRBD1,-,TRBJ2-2,CASSSGTGIGELFF,TGTGCCAGCAGCTCGGGGACAGGGATCGGGGAGCTGTTTTTT
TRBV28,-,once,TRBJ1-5,CASRDRDNQPQHF,TGTGCCAGCAGGGACAGAGATAATCAGCCCCAGCATTTT
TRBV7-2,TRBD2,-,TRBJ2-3,CASSLGWRGMVDTQYF,TGTGCCAGCAGCTTAGGATGGCGGGGGATGGTAGATACGCAGTATTTT
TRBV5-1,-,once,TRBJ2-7,CASSWARGSTYEQYF,TGCGCCAGCAGCTGGGCAAGGGGGTCCACCTACGAGCAGTACTTC
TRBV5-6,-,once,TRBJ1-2,CASSFKSGYTF,TGTGCCAGCAGCTTCAAGAGCGGCTACACCTTC
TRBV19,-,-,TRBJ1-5,CASSPNRDLEPQHF,TGTGCCAGTAGTCCTAACAGGGATTTGGAGCCCCAGCATTTT
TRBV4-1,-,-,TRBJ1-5,CASSQEGGFGQPQHF,TGCGCCAGCAGCCAAGAGGGGGGGTTTGGTCAGCCCCAGCATTTT
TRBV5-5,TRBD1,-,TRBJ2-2,CASSASGTANTGELFF,TGTGCCAGCAGCGCCTCCGGGACAGCGAACACCGGGGAGCTGTTTTTT
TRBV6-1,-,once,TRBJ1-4,CASSEVGGNVGFEKLFF,TGTGCCAGCAGTGAAGTGGGAGGGAACGTAGGGTTTGAAAAACTGTTTTTT
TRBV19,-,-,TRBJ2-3,CASSGQGGTDTQYF,TGTGCCAGTAGTGGTCAGGGTGGGACAGATACGCAGTATTTT
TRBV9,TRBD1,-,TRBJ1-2,CASSVDTGVGYGYTF,TGTGCCAGCAGCGTAGACACAGGGGTCGGCTATGGCTACACCTTC
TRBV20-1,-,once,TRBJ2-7,CSASAGISYEQYF,TGCAGTGCTAGTGCAGGGATCTCCTACGAGCAGTACTTC
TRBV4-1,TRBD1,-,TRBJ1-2,CASSHIRDRKYGYTF,TGCGCCAGCAGCCATATTCGGGACAGGAAGTATGGCTACACCTTC
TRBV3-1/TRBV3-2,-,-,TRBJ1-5,CASSQGWSGPQHF,TGTGCCAGCAGCCAGGGTTGGAGCGGGCCCCAGCATTTT
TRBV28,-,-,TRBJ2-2,CASRAGGPGELFF,TGTGCCAGCAGAGCAGGGGGGCCCGGGGAGCTGTTTTTT
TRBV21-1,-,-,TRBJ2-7,CASSRKAERLPYEQYF,TGTGCCAGCAGCCGAAAGGCGGAAAGACTTCCCTACGAGCAGTACTTC
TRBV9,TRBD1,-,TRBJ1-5,CASSPHRDSSPQHF,TGTGCCAGCAGCCCCCACCGGGACAGCTCTCCCCAGCATTTT
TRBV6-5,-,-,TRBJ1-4,CASSYNRNEKLFF,TGTGCCAGCAGTTATAACCGGAATGAAAAACTGTTTTTT
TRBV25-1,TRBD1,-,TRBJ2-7,CASSARQGARYEQYF,TGTGCCAGCAGTGCCAGACAGGGGGCGCGGTACGAGCAGTACTTC
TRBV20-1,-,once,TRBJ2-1,CSADRQAEQFF,TGCAGTGCGGACCGACAGGCCGAGCAGTTCTTC
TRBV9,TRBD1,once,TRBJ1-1,CASSADRWSRNAFF,TGTGCCAGCAGCGCGGACAGGTGGAGCCGAAACGCTTTCTTT
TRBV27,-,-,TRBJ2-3,CASSWRRFSGTDTQYF,TGTGCCAGCAGTTGGAGACGGTTTAGCGGTACAGATACGCAGTATTTT
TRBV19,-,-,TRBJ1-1,CASSIDGPGTEAFF,TGTGCCAGTAGTATAGACGGTCCAGGAACTGAAGCTTTCTTT
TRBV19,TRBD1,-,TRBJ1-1,CASSPGTGASYTEAFF,TGTGCCAGTAGCCCCGGGACAGGGGCTTCATACACTGAAGCTTTCTTT
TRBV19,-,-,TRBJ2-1,CASSLPLSSEQFF,TGTGCCAGTAGCCTCCCCCTGAGTTCTGAGCAGTTCTTC
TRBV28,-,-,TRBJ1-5,CASINLVSNQPQHF,TGTGCCAGCATTAATTTAGTCAGCAATCAGCCCCAGCATTTT
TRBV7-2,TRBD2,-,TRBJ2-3,CASSLAPAGTSTDTQYF,TGTGCCAGCAGCTTGGCCCCAGCGGGGACCTCCACAGATACGCAGTATTTT
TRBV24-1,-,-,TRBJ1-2,CATGSGRLEEANYGYTF,TGTGCCACTGGGAGCGGCAGGCTTGAGGAAGCTAACTATGGCTACACCTTC
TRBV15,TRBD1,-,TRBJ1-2,CATSRGMDREEGYTF,TGTGCCACCAGCAGGGGCATGGACAGGGAAGAAGGCTACACCTTC
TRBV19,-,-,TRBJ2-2,CASSIVRQVYTGELFF,TGTGCCAGTAGTATAGTGAGACAGGTTTACACCGGGGAGCTGTTTTTT
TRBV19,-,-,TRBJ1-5,CASSMGRGAYQPQHF,TGTGCCAGTAGTATGGGGAGGGGCGCTTATCAGCCCCAGCATTTT
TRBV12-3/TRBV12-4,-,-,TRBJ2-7,CASRLTGTEQYF,TGTGCCAGCAGGCTAACAGGGACCGAGCAGTACTTC